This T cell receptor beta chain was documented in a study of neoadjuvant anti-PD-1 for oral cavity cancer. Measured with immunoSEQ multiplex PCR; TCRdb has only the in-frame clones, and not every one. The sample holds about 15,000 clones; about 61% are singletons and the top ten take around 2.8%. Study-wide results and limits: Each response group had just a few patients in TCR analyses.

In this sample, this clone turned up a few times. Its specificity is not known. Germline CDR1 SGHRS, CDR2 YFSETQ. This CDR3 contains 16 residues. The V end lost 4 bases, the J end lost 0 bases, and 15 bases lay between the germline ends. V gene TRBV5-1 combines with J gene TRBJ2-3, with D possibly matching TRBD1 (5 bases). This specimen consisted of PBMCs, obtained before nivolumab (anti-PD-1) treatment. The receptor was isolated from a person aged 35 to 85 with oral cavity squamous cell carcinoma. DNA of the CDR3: TGCGCCAGCAGCCTCTGGGGCGGAATAAGCACAGATACGCAGTATTTT. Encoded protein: CASSLWGGISTDTQYF.